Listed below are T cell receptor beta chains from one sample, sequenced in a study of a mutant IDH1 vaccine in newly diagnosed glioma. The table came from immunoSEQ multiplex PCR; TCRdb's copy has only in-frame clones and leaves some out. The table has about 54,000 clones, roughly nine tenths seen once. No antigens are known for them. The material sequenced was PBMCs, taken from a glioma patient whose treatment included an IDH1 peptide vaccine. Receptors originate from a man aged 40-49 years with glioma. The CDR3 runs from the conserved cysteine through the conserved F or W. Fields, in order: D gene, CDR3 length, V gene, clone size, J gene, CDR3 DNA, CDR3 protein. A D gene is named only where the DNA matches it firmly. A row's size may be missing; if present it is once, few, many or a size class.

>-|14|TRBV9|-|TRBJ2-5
TGTGCCAGCAGCGTAGCTGGATCTGACGAGACCCAGTACTTC
CASSVAGSDETQYF
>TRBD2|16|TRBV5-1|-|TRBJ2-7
TGCGCCAGCAGCTTGGGGCTAGCGGGAGTGTCCTACGAGCAGTACTTC
CASSLGLAGVSYEQYF
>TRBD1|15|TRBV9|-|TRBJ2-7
TGTGCCAGCAGCTCAGGACAGGGGGCTCCCTACGAGCAGTACTTC
CASSSGQGAPYEQYF
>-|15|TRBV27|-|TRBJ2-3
TGTGCCAGCAGTTTCTGGGACGCGAGCACAGATACGCAGTATTTT
CASSFWDASTDTQYF
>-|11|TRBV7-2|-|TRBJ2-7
TGTGCCAGCAGCGACGGCTACGAGCAGTACTTC
CASSDGYEQYF
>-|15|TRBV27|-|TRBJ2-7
TGTGCCAGCAGTCCCGGGACCTTTGACTCCTACGAGCAGTACTTC
CASSPGTFDSYEQYF
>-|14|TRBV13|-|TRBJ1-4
TGTGCCAGCAGCTTAAGACGGACGGGTGAAAAACTGTTTTTT
CASSLRRTGEKLFF
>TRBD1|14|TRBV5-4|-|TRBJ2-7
TGTGCCAGCAGCTCCGGGACAGGTTCCTACGAGCAGTACTTC
CASSSGTGSYEQYF
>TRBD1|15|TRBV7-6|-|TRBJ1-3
TGTGCCAGCAGAGGGGGACAGGGGGCGAGAAACACCATATATTTT
CASRGGQGARNTIYF
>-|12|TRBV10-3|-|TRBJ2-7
TGTGCCATCAGTTTCGAGTCCTACGAGCAGTACTTC
CAISFESYEQYF
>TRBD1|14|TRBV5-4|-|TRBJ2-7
TGTGCCAGCAGCTCCGGACAGGGTCGCTACGAGCAGTACTTC
CASSSGQGRYEQYF
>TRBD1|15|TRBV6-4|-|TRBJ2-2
TGTGCCAGCAGTGTGGCAGGGGGGAACACCGGGGAGCTGTTTTTT
CASSVAGGNTGELFF
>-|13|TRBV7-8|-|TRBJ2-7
TGTGCCAGCAGCCACCTTACCTCCTACGAGCAGTACTTC
CASSHLTSYEQYF
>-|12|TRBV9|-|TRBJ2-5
TGTGCCAGCAGCGTAGTAGGGGAGACCCAGTACTTC
CASSVVGETQYF
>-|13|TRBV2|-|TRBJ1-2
TGTGCCAGCAGTGACGCCCCCTCCCCTGGCTACACCTTC
CASSDAPSPGYTF
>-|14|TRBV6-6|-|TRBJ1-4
TGTGCCAGCAGTTACGGGGACATTTGGGCAAAACTGTTTTTT
CASSYGDIWAKLFF
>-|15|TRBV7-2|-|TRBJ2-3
TGTGCCAGCAGTTCTCAGGGGACCCTCACAGATACGCAGTATTTT
CASSSQGTLTDTQYF
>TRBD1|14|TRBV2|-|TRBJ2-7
TGTGCCAGCAGGAACCGACAGGGACCCTACGAGCAGTACTTC
CASRNRQGPYEQYF
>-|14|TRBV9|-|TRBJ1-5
TGTGCCAGCAGCCACCCTTTTCTCAATCAGCCCCAGCATTTT
CASSHPFLNQPQHF
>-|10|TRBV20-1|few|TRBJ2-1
TGCAGTGCTAAAGGGGGGCGACAGTTCTTC
CSAKGGRQFF
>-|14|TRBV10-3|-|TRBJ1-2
TGTGCCATCAGTGAGCTCAGGGCGGACTATGGCTACACCTTC
CAISELRADYGYTF
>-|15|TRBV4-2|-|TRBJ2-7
TGTGCCAGCAGCCAAGGGCCGGGCAGCTCCTACGAGCAGTACTTC
CASSQGPGSSYEQYF
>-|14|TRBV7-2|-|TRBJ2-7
TGTGCCAGCAGCTTTTGGAGCTACTCCTACGAGCAGTACTTC
CASSFWSYSYEQYF
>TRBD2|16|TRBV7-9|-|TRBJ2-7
TGTGCCAGCAGCTTAGCAACTAGCGGGCGCTCCTACGAGCAGTACTTC
CASSLATSGRSYEQYF
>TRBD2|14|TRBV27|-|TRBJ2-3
TGTGCCAGCAGTACTCTAGCGGGAGCAGATACGCAGTATTTT
CASSTLAGADTQYF
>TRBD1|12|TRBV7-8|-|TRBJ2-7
TGTGCCAGCACCACAGGGGTGGGGGAGCAGTACTTC
CASTTGVGEQYF
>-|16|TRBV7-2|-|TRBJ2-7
TGTGCCAGCAGCTTATCGCGAGACAGGAGGCTCTACGAGCAGTACTTC
CASSLSRDRRLYEQYF
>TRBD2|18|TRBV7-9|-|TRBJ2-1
TGTGCCAGCAGCTCCGACCGCACGACTAGCGCTTCCTACAATGAGCAGTTCTTC
CASSSDRTTSASYNEQFF
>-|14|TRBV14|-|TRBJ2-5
TGTGCCAGCAGCCAAGCAACCGGGGGCGAGACCCAGTACTTC
CASSQATGGETQYF
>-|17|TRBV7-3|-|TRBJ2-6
TGTGCCAGCAGCCCTAACGCAGGGGCTTCCGGGGCCAACGTCCTGACTTTC
CASSPNAGASGANVLTF
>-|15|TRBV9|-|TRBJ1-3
TGTGCCAGCAGCGTATCGGACTCTTCTGGAAACACCATATATTTT
CASSVSDSSGNTIYF
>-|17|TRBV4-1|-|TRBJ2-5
TGCGCCAGCAGCCAAGATCGGCCAGGGTGGCCCCAAGAGACCCAGTACTTC
CASSQDRPGWPQETQYF
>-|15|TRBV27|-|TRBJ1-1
TGTGCCAGCTCCGGTACACCGTCCCTGAACACTGAAGCTTTCTTT
CASSGTPSLNTEAFF
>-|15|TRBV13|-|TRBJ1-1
TGTGCCAGCAGCTTAGGGGAGGGGAGGAACACTGAAGCTTTCTTT
CASSLGEGRNTEAFF
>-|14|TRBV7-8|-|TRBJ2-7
TGTGCCAGCAGCTTAAACAGGGTTGCGTACGAGCAGTACTTC
CASSLNRVAYEQYF
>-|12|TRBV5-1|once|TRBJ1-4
TGCGCCAGTCAGAGCGATTCTGAAAAACTGTTTTTT
CASQSDSEKLFF
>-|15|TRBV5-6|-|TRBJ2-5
TGTGCCAGCAGCAAAAGACTAGTCCTCCGGGAGACCCAGTACTTC
CASSKRLVLRETQYF
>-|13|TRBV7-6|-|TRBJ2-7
TGTGCCAGCAGCTTAGGTAGTCTAGGCGAGCAGTACTTC
CASSLGSLGEQYF
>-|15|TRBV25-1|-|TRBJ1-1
TGTGCCAGCAGTGAATCTGGACAGCCGAACACTGAAGCTTTCTTT
CASSESGQPNTEAFF
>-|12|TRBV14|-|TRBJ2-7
TGTGCCAGCAGCCAAGTGGTGGGTGAGCAGTACTTC
CASSQVVGEQYF
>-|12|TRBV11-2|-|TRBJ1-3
TGTGCCAGCAGCTTAACTGGAAACACCATATATTTT
CASSLTGNTIYF
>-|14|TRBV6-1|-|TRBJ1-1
TGTGCCAGCAGTGAGTTTTCGGGTCGGACTGAAGCTTTCTTT
CASSEFSGRTEAFF
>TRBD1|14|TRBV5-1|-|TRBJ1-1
TGCGCCAGCAGCTCGGGACAGACGAACACTGAAGCTTTCTTT
CASSSGQTNTEAFF
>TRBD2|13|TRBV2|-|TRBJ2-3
TGTGCCAGCGGCGGCGGGAGTACAGATACGCAGTATTTT
CASGGGSTDTQYF
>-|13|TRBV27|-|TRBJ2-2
TGTGCCAGCAGGCCCTTCTCAGTCGGGGAGCTGTTTTTT
CASRPFSVGELFF